What follows is one T cell receptor beta chain and its context. The antigen this receptor binds is unknown. There are no base qualities to consult, and no much larger clone falls within one base. This entry is derived from a study of T cell responses to AZD1222 COVID-19 vaccine (dated by TCRdb to the early 2020s). Study-level background: TCR sequencing was performed for some 250 trial participants, of whom roughly 200 were given two doses of AZD1222 and approximately 25 were given two doses of MenACWY control vaccine. Trial participants were enrolled by age into 18-55, 56-69 and 70-plus year subgroups, with around 150, 28 and 57 TCR-sequenced participants respectively.

The sample's time point label, decoded: baseline before first vaccination. The treatment or condition label, as the study defines it: meningococcal conjugate vaccine given as trial control. Samples from vaccinated people were obtained from the UK trials COV001 and COV002, which included a single-blind randomized controlled phase 2/3 trial of AZD1222 (ChAdOx1 nCoV-19) in healthy adults. Trial participant PBMC samples were collected at day 0 and day 28 after the second dose for TCRbeta chain sequencing. The study at large found these results: Most participants were white British and females outnumbered males, and the authors suggested that clonal diversity may have been underestimated. Conclusions about previously exposed vaccinees are limited, since just 5 or 6 AZD1222 recipients were seropositive for SARS-CoV-2 at baseline. After two AZD1222 doses, both the breadth and the depth of spike-specific TCRs were significantly higher than at day 0 and than in MenACWY recipients. Because no samples from the day 14 peak response were available, repertoires could be characterized only after the peak T cell response. Vaccine-associated CD4 TCRs spanned the whole spike protein, with dominant responses in regions 160-218 and 743-854. Nearly half of unique spike-specific TCRs reportedly recognized epitopes outside regions mutated in the B.1.351 and B.1.1.7 variants. In the small 56-69-year group, the increase in depth fell short of significance, most likely because of low power.

The CDR3 regions of human TCRbeta chains were analyzed by immunosequencing. The study's processing was this. TCRs in the repertoires were matched against a reference library of SARS-CoV-2-specific TCRs that had been generated with the MIRA antigen-specificity platform. Breadth was defined as the fraction of unique TCRs that were SARS-CoV-2-associated, and depth was defined as the fraction of total T cells that were SARS-CoV-2-associated. Each spike-specific TCR was assigned to its reactive spike region and to a CD4 or CD8 class using the MIRA data. Log10-transformed breadth and depth values were compared by one-way ANOVA with Sidak's multiple comparisons tests. The source is immuneACCESS, and TCRdb retained only in-frame sequences with V and J called. Part of the clones is not carried over; for the studies checked, unresolved V genes explain less than half of this, and the remainder is unexplained. That table furnishes V, J and clone size, whereas the DNA furnished D and trimming. The sample data list roughly 70,000 clones, and 79% of these were observed just once. 20% to 30% of the sample goes to the ten largest clones.

The sequence was obtained from an adult in good health. Sample: peripheral blood, taken on day 0 of MenACWY control vaccination.

The bases read TGCGCCAGCAGCGTGCGGACGGATACGATGGAAGGAGGCACTGAAGCTTTCTTT. It is translated as CASSVRTDTMEGGTEAFF. The V gene is TRBV10-2 and the J gene is TRBJ1-1; the D gene identity is not certain. The CDR3 runs 18 amino acids, cysteine and phenylalanine included. The entry retains the CDR3 DNA only, 54 bases that are in frame from base 1. V is reduced by 6 bases and J by 4 bases, leaving a spacing of 27 bases between them. The CDR1 and CDR2 encoded by the germline V gene are WSHSY and SAAADI.